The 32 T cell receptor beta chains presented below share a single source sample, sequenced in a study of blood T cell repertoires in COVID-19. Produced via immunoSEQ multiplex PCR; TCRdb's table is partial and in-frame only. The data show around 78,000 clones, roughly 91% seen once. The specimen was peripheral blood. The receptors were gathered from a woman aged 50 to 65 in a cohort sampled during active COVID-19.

The CDR3 here is CASSGGQGTGGYTF. The CDR3 nucleotides are TGCGCCAGCAGCGGCGGACAGGGTACGGGGGGCTACACCTTC. This rearrangement joins TRBV5-1 to TRBJ1-2; 8 bases are a match to TRBD1. Losses at the gene ends were 4 bases for V and 8 bases for J; bases not matched to a gene: 10. The germline V gene encodes CDR1 SGHRS and CDR2 YFSETQ. This CDR3 spans 14 amino acids.

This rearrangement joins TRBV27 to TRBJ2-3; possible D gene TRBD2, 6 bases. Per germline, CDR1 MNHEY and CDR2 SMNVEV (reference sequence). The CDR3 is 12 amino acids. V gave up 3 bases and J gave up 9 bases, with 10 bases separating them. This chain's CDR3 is CASSFGGNTQYF. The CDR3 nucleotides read TGTGCCAGCAGTTTCGGGGGTAACACGCAGTATTTT.

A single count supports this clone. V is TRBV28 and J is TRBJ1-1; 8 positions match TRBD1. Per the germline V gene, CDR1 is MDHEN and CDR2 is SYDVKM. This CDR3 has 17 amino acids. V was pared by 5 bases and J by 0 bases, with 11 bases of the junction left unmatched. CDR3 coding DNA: TGTGCCAGCAGTGGAGGGACAGGTTTTACGATGAACACTGAAGCTTTCTTT. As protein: CASSGGTGFTMNTEAFF.

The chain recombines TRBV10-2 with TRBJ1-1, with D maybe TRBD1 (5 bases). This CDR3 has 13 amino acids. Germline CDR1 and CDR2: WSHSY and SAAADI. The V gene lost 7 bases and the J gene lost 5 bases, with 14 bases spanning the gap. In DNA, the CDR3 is TGCGCCAGCACCTCCGGGGGAGGAACTGAAGCTTTCTTT. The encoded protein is CASTSGGGTEAFF.

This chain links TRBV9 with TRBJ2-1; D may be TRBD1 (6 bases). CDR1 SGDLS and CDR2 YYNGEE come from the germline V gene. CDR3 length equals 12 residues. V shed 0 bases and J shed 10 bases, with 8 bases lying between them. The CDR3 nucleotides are TGTGCCAGCAGCGTAGTCGGGACAGAGCAGTTCTTC. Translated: CASSVVGTEQFF.

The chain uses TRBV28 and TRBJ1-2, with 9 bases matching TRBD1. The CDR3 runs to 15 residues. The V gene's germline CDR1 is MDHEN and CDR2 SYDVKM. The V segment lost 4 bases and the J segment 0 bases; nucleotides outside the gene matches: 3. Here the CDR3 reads CASSSQGAPNYGYTF. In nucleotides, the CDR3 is TGTGCCAGCAGTTCACAGGGGGCTCCTAACTATGGCTACACCTTC.

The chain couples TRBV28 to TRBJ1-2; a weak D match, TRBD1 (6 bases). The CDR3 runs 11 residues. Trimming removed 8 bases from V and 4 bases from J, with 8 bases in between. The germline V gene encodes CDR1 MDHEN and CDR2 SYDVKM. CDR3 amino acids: CASGQSYGYTF. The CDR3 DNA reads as TGTGCCAGCGGACAGTCCTATGGCTACACCTTC.

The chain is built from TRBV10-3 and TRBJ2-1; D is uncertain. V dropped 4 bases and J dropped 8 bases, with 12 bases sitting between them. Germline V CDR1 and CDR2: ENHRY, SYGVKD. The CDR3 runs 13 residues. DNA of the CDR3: TGTGCCATCAGTGTATTAACCACTGATGAGCAGTTCTTC. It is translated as CAISVLTTDEQFF.

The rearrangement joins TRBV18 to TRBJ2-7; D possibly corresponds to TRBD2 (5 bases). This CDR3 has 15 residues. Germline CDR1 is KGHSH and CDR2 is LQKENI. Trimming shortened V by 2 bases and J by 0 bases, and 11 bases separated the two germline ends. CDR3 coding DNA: TGTGCCAGCTCACCAGGGAGTACTAGCTCCTACGAGCAGTACTTC. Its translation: CASSPGSTSSYEQYF. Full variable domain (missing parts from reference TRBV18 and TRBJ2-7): NAGVMQNPRHLVRRRGQEARLRCSPMKGHSHVYWYRQLPEEGLKFMVYLQKENIIDESGMPKERFSAEFPKEGPSILRIQQVVRGDSAAYFCASSPGSTSSYEQYFGPGTRLTVT.

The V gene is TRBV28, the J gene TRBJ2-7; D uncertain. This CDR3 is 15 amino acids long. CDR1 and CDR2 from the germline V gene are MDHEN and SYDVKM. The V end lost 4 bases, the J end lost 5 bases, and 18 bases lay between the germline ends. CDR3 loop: CASSSLSELTNEQYF. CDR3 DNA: TGTGCCAGCAGTTCCTTATCTGAACTCACTAACGAGCAGTACTTC.

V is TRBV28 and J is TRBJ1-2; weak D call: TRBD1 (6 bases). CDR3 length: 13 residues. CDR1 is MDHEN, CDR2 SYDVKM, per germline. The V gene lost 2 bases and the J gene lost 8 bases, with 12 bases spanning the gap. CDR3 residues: CASSLGGRGGYTF. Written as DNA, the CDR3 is TGTGCCAGCAGTTTAGGGGGCCGGGGAGGCTACACCTTC.

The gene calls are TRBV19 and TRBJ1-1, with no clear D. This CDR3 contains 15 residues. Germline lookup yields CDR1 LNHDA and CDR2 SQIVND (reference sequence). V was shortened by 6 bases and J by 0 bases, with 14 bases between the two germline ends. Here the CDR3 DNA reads TGTGCCAGTAGCCCTCTTCCTCCGGTGAACACTGAAGCTTTCTTT. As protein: CASSPLPPVNTEAFF.

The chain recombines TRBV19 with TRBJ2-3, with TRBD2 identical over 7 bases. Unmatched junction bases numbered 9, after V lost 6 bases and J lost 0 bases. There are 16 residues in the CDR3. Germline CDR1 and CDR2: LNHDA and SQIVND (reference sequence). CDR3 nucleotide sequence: TGTGCCAGTAGCCTCCGGGGAGGGATAAGCACAGATACGCAGTATTTT. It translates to CASSLRGGISTDTQYF. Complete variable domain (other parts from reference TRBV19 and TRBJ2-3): DGGITQSPKYLFRKEGQNVTLSCEQNLNHDAMYWYRQDPGQGLRLIYYSQIVNDFQKGDIAEGYSVSREKKESFPLTVTSAQKNPTAFYLCASSLRGGISTDTQYFGPGTRLTVL.

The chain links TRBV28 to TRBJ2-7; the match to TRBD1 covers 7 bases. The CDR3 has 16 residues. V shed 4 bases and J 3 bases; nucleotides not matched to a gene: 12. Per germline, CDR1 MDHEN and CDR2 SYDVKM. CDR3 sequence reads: CASSSRGQLNLYEQYF. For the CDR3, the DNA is TGTGCCAGCAGTTCCCGGGGACAGTTAAATCTCTACGAGCAGTACTTC.

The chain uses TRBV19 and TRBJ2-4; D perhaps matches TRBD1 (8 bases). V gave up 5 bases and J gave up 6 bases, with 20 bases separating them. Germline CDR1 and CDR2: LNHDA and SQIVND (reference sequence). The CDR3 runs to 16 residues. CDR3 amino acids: CASSQGGAGGVNIQYF. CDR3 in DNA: TGTGCCAGTAGTCAGGGAGGGGCAGGGGGCGTAAACATTCAGTACTTC.

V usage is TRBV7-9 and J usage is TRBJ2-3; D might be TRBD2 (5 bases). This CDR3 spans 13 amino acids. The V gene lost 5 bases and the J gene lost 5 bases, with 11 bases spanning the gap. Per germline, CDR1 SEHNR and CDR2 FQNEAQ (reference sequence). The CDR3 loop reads CASSLLGGDTQYF. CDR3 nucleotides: TGTGCCAGCAGCCTACTAGGTGGAGATACGCAGTATTTT.

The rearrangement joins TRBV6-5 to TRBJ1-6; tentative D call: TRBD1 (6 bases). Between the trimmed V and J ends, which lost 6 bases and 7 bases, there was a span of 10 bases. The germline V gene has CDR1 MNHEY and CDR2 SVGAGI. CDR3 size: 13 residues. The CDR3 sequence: CASSVTGNSPLHF. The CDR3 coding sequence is TGTGCCAGCAGCGTAACAGGGAATTCACCCCTCCACTTT.

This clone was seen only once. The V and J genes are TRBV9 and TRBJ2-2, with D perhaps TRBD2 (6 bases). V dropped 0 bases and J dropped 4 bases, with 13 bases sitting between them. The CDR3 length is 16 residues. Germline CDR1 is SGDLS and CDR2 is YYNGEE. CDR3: CASSVAGGTSTGELFF. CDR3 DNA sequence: TGTGCCAGCAGCGTAGCTGGGGGGACCAGCACCGGGGAGCTGTTTTTT.

The CDR3 here is CASSLNSGDGYTF. CDR3 DNA sequence: TGTGCCAGCTCCCTAAATTCAGGGGATGGCTACACCTTC. The chain has TRBV18 and TRBJ1-2, with D possibly matching TRBD1 (6 bases). In germline, CDR1 is KGHSH, CDR2 LQKENI. This CDR3 comprises 13 residues. The ends were cut back, 6 bases at V and 6 bases at J, with 14 bases in the middle.

The chain's CDR3 is CASSSPPGRDNSPLHF. The CDR3 DNA sequence: TGTGCCAGCAGCTCCCCCCCAGGCAGAGATAATTCACCCCTCCACTTT. V gene TRBV6-6 combines with J gene TRBJ1-6; D gene ambiguous. Germline-derived CDR1 and CDR2 are MNHNY and SVGAGI (reference sequence). CDR3 length: 16 residues. Trimming stripped 6 bases from V and 5 bases from J, with 17 bases between.

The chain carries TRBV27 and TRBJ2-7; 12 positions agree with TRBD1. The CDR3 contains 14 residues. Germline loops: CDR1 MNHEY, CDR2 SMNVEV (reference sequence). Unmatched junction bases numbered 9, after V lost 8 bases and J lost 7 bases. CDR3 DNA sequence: TGTGCCAGCCGTATGGGACAGGGGGCGCGGGAGCAGTACTTC. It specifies CASRMGQGAREQYF.

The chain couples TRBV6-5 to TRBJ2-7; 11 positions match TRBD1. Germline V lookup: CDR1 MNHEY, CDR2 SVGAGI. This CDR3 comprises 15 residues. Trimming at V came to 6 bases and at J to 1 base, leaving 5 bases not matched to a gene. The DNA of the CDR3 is TGTGCCAGCAGACCAGGGACAGGGGGTTCCTACGAGCAGTACTTC. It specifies CASRPGTGGSYEQYF.

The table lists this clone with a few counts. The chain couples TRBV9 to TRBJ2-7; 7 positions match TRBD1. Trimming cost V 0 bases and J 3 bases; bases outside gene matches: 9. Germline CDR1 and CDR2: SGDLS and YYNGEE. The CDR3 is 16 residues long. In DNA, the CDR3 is TGTGCCAGCAGCGTAGCTGGGACAGCGTCTTACTACGAGCAGTACTTC. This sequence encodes CASSVAGTASYYEQYF.

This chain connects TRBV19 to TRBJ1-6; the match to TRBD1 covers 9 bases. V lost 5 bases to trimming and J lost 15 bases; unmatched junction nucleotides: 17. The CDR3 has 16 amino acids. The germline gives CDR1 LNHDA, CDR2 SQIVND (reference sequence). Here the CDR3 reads CASSPSGTGFGGYLHF. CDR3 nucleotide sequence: TGTGCCAGTAGTCCATCCGGGACAGGGTTTGGCGGGTACCTCCACTTT.

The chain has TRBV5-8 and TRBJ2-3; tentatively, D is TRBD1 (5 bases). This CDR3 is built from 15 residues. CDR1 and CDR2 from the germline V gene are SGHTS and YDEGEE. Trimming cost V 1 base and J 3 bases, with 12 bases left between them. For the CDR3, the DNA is TGTGCCAGCAGCTTGACCAGGGTGAAAACAGATACGCAGTATTTT. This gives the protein CASSLTRVKTDTQYF.

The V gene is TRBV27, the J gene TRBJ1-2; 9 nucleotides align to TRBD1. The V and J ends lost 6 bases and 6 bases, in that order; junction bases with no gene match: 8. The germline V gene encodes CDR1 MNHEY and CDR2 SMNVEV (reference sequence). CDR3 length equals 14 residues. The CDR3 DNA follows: TGTGCCAGCAGCCGGGGGGGGACAGGGAATGGCTACACCTTC. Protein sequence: CASSRGGTGNGYTF.

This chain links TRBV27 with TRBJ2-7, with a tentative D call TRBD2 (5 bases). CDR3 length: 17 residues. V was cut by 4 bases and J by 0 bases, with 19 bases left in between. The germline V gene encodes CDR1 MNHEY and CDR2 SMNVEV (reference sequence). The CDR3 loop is CASSSILSGRSSYEQYF. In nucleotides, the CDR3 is TGTGCCAGCAGTTCAATCCTAAGCGGACGGAGCTCCTACGAGCAGTACTTC.

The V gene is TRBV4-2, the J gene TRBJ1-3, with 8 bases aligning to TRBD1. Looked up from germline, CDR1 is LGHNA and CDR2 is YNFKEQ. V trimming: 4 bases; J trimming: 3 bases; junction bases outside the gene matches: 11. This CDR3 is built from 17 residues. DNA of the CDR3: TGTGCCAGCAGCCCGTCGGGACAGGCATTCGTTGGAAACACCATATATTTT. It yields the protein CASSPSGQAFVGNTIYF.

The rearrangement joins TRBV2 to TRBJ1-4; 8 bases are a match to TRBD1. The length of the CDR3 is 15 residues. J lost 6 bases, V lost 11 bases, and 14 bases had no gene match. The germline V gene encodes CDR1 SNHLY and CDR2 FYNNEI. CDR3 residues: CAGQPDRGKDEKLFF. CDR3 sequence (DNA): TGTGCCGGACAACCTGACAGGGGAAAGGATGAAAAACTGTTTTTT.

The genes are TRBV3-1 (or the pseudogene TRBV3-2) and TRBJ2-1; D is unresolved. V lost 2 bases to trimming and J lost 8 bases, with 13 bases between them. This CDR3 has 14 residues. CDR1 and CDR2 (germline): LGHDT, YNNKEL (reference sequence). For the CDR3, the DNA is TGTGCCAGCAGCCAACAACCTGGGCATTATGAGCAGTTCTTC. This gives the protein CASSQQPGHYEQFF.

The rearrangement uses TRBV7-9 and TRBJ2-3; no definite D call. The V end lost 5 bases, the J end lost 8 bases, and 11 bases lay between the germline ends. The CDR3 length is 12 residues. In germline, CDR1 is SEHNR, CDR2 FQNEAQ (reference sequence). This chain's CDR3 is CASSPPRSTQYF. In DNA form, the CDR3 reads TGTGCCAGCAGCCCCCCGCGGAGTACGCAGTATTTT.

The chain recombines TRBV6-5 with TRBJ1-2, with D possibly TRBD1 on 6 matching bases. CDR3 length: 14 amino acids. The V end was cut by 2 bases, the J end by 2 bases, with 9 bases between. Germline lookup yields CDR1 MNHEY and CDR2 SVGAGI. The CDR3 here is CASSYEGGNYGYTF. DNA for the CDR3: TGTGCCAGCAGTTACGAGGGGGGGAACTATGGCTACACCTTC.